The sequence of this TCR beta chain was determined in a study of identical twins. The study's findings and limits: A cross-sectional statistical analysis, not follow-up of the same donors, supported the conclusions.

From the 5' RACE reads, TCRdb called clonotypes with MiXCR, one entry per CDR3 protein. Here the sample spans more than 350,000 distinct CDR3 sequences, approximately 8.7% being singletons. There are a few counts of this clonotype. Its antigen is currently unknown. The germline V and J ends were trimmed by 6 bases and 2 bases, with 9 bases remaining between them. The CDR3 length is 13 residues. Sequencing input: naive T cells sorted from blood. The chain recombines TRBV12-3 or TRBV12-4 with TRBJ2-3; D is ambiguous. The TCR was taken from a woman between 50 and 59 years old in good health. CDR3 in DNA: TGTGCCAGCAGGCCTAGGTTCACAGATACGCAGTATTTT. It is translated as CASRPRFTDTQYF.